Below are 29 T cell receptor beta chains sequenced from a single sample in a study of neurological immune-mediated disorders. Each CDR3 protein gets one entry after TCRdb re-called the 5' RACE reads with MiXCR. This sample carries about 55,000 distinct CDR3 sequences, 4% of them seen once, and the ten largest clones take 1.9%. Sequenced sample: CD4+ T cells from blood. The receptors were gathered from a woman between 40 and 50 years old with multiple sclerosis.

In its sample, this clonotype was seen a few times. The chain carries TRBV19 and TRBJ2-1, with 8 bases identical to TRBD2. Germline lookup yields CDR1 LNHDA and CDR2 SQIVND (reference sequence). The CDR3 is 12 amino acids. Unmatched junction bases numbered 3, after V lost 4 bases and J lost 10 bases. As DNA, the CDR3 is TGTGCCAGTAGTAGCCGACTAGCGGAGCAGTTCTTC. Protein sequence: CASSSRLAEQFF.

At least ten counts were recorded for this clonotype. V is TRBV28 and J is TRBJ1-2; D ambiguous. CDR1 and CDR2 (germline): MDHEN, SYDVKM. Trimming left V 4 bases short and J 4 bases short, with 10 bases between. CDR3 size: 13 residues. As DNA, the CDR3 is TGTGCCAGCAGTTCCTCAATGGGCTATGGCTACACCTTC. Translation: CASSSSMGYGYTF.

There are many counts of this clonotype. The chain has TRBV10-3 and TRBJ2-1; D call uncertain. With 2 bases removed from V and 7 bases from J, the gap between germline ends came to 6 bases. The CDR3 extends over 12 amino acids. Germline V gene sequence: CDR1 ENHRY, CDR2 SYGVKD. The CDR3 loop is CAISEALNEQFF. CDR3 DNA: TGTGCCATCAGTGAGGCCCTAAATGAGCAGTTCTTC.

This clonotype was detected ten times or more. The chain is built from TRBV5-4 and TRBJ2-1; TRBD2 matches 11 bases. The CDR3 is 16 residues long. The ends lost 4 bases at V and 2 bases at J; junction bases unmatched: 5. Germline loops: CDR1 SGHNT, CDR2 YYREEE (reference sequence). The CDR3 DNA reads as TGTGCCAGCAGCGGTAGCGGGGGGGCCGCCTACAATGAGCAGTTCTTC. Amino acids: CASSGSGGAAYNEQFF.

This clonotype was recorded at least ten times. The chain links TRBV7-8 to TRBJ2-5, with 7 bases identical to TRBD1. Germline V lookup: CDR1 SGHVS, CDR2 FQNEAQ. CDR3 size: 17 residues. The trim removed 6 bases at V and 1 base at J, leaving 14 bases unmatched. CDR3 loop: CASRIARQGTLQETQYF. The CDR3, as DNA: TGTGCCAGCAGGATAGCGCGACAGGGCACCCTCCAAGAGACCCAGTACTTC.

This clonotype was counted at least ten times. The chain combines TRBV27 with TRBJ2-6; 9 nucleotides agree with TRBD1. With 3 bases clipped from V and 2 bases from J, the junction kept 14 bases outside the gene matches. This CDR3 spans 20 amino acids. Germline V gives CDR1 MNHEY, CDR2 SMNVEV (reference sequence). The CDR3 nucleotides are TGTGCCAGCAGTTTTAGGGGACAGGGTAAATCCCTTACTGGGGCCAACGTCCTGACTTTC. Protein sequence: CASSFRGQGKSLTGANVLTF.

The chain combines TRBV5-1 with TRBJ2-3, with TRBD2 identical over 7 bases. The trim removed 5 bases at V and 3 bases at J, leaving 9 bases unmatched. Germline V gene data show CDR1 as SGHRS and CDR2 as YFSETQ. The CDR3 runs 15 residues. CDR3 residues: CASRGRDGRTDTQYF. CDR3 coding DNA: TGCGCCAGCAGGGGGAGGGACGGTCGAACAGATACGCAGTATTTT.

This clonotype has ten or more counts. The rearrangement links TRBV6-1 to TRBJ1-5, with unresolved D. The CDR3 is 14 residues long. The germline V and J ends were trimmed by 3 bases and 6 bases, with 12 bases remaining between them. CDR1 is MNHNS and CDR2 is SASEGT in the germline V gene. The CDR3 sequence: CASSDYPGGQPQHF. CDR3 DNA sequence: TGTGCCAGCAGTGATTACCCTGGAGGTCAGCCCCAGCATTTT.

The sample holds many counts of this clonotype. This chain links TRBV20-1 with TRBJ2-7; 9 bases line up with TRBD2. Germline loops: CDR1 DFQATT, CDR2 SNEGSKA (reference sequence). The length of the CDR3 is 14 residues. Germline trimming cut 3 bases from V and 2 bases from J; bases unmatched to any gene: 5. The CDR3 DNA is TGCAGTGCTAGCTTAGGCGGGAGGGCCTACGAGCAGTACTTC. As protein: CSASLGGRAYEQYF.

This clonotype was seen a few times. The rearrangement links TRBV9 to TRBJ2-6; TRBD2 matches 8 bases. Trimming cost V 6 bases and J 0 bases; bases outside gene matches: 8. Germline lookup yields CDR1 SGDLS and CDR2 YYNGEE. The CDR3 has 17 residues. The DNA of the CDR3 is TGTGCCAGCACCACGCGGGGGGCGCCCTCTGGGGCCAACGTCCTGACTTTC. Its translation is CASTTRGAPSGANVLTF.

The chain joins TRBV7-9 to TRBJ2-7; D might be TRBD1 or TRBD2, each matching 5 bases. Germline V lookup: CDR1 SEHNR, CDR2 FQNEAQ (reference sequence). The V end was cut by 8 bases, the J end by 3 bases, with 17 bases between. There are 14 residues in the CDR3. CDR3 protein: CASAPGDVVYEQYF. As DNA, the CDR3 is TGTGCCAGCGCGCCCGGGGACGTAGTCTACGAGCAGTACTTC. The variable domain in full, with the rest retrieved from reference TRBV7-9 and TRBJ2-7, is DTGVSQNPRHKITKRGQNVTFRCDPISEHNRLYWYRQTLGQGPEFLTYFQNEAQLEKSRLLSDRFSAERPKGSFSTLEIQRTEQGDSAMYLCASAPGDVVYEQYFGPGTRLTVT.

This clonotype was observed at least ten times. This chain links TRBV12-3 or TRBV12-4 with TRBJ2-3; D is ambiguous. V lost 6 bases to trimming and J lost 2 bases, with 9 bases between them. The length of the CDR3 is 13 residues. CDR3 sequence reads: CASRTELTDTQYF. The CDR3 bases are TGTGCCAGCAGAACCGAACTCACAGATACGCAGTATTTT.

This clonotype was seen many times. The chain links TRBV10-1 to TRBJ2-7; D is undetermined. Deletions cut 0 bases from V and 7 bases from J, with 7 bases between. Germline V gives CDR1 WNHNN, CDR2 SYGVQD (reference sequence). The CDR3 runs to 12 residues. CDR3 protein: CASSESGREQYF. The CDR3 DNA sequence: TGCGCCAGCAGTGAGTCCGGCAGGGAGCAGTACTTC.

This clonotype was seen ten or more times. The J gene is TRBJ1-2, the V gene TRBV5-1; 7 bases are a match to TRBD1. Germline CDR1 reads SGHRS; CDR2 reads YFSETQ. This CDR3 comprises 14 residues. Germline trimming cut 4 bases from V and 3 bases from J; bases unmatched to any gene: 6. The CDR3 sequence: CASSLRGGDYGYTF. In DNA form, the CDR3 reads TGCGCCAGCAGCCTTCGAGGGGGCGACTATGGCTACACCTTC.

Many counts were recorded for this clonotype. The chain has TRBV10-3 and TRBJ2-1; 7 positions agree with TRBD2. With 3 bases clipped from V and 8 bases from J, the junction kept 7 bases outside the gene matches. The germline V gene encodes CDR1 ENHRY and CDR2 SYGVKD. This CDR3 has 14 amino acids. CDR3 in amino acids: CAISDGGGGDEQFF. The CDR3 DNA sequence: TGTGCCATCAGTGATGGCGGGGGAGGGGATGAGCAGTTCTTC.

This clonotype came up many times. This chain's CDR3 is CASSQGRGTYGYTF. The CDR3 region has the DNA TGCGCCAGCAGCCAAGGCCGAGGTACTTATGGCTACACCTTC. V gene TRBV5-1 combines with J gene TRBJ1-2; the D is unclear. This CDR3 comprises 14 residues. Germline CDR1 and CDR2: SGHRS and YFSETQ. The V end was cut by 4 bases, the J end by 5 bases, with 15 bases between.

This clonotype showed up many times. This chain joins TRBV6-2 or TRBV6-3 and TRBJ1-5; 9 bases align to TRBD1. The germline V gene has CDR1 MNHEY and CDR2 SVGEGT. With 2 bases clipped from V and 5 bases from J, the junction kept 7 bases outside the gene matches. This CDR3 spans 16 amino acids. CDR3 in amino acids: CASSYGDREPYQPQHF. CDR3 nucleotides: TGTGCCAGCAGTTACGGGGACAGGGAGCCGTATCAGCCCCAGCATTTT.

The chain recombines TRBV5-1 with TRBJ1-2, with D perhaps TRBD1 (5 bases). This CDR3 is 14 amino acids long. Looked up from germline, CDR1 is SGHRS and CDR2 is YFSETQ. V was shortened by 1 base and J by 8 bases, with 15 bases between the two germline ends. CDR3 loop: CASSLFPGPLGYTF. CDR3 coding DNA: TGCGCCAGCAGCTTGTTCCCAGGGCCTCTAGGCTACACCTTC. Together with reference TRBV5-1 and TRBJ1-2, the CDR3 gives the full variable domain: KAGVTQTPRYLIKTRGQQVTLSCSPISGHRSVSWYQQTPGQGLQFLFEYFSETQRNKGNFPGRFSGRQFSNSRSEMNVSTLELGDSALYLCASSLFPGPLGYTFGSGTRLTVV.

This clonotype occurred many times. J is TRBJ2-7 and V is TRBV20-1; maybe TRBD1 (6 bases). Trimming removed 6 bases from V and 2 bases from J, with 14 bases in between. Germline assignment: CDR1 DFQATT and CDR2 SNEGSKA (reference sequence). This CDR3 is built from 13 residues. CDR3 DNA: TGCAGTGCGCAGCGGACAGATCCCTACGAGCAGTACTTC. Encoded protein: CSAQRTDPYEQYF.

This chain links TRBV29-1 with TRBJ1-4, with D hard to call. The CDR3 has 12 residues. Germline loops: CDR1 SQVTM, CDR2 ANQGSEA. The CDR3 region has the DNA TGCGTTGAAGTTGGCCGGAATGAAAAACTGTTTTTT. Protein sequence: CVEVGRNEKLFF.

This clonotype was recorded at least ten times. The CDR3 DNA reads as TGTGCCAGCAGCCGCCAAGGGACAGGGGATGGCTACACCTTC. It codes for CASSRQGTGDGYTF. The chain joins TRBV3-1 to TRBJ1-2; 10 bases match TRBD1. V shed 4 bases, J shed 6 bases, and the junction held 5 bases outside the gene matches. This CDR3 comprises 14 residues. Per germline, CDR1 LGHDT and CDR2 YNNKEL (reference sequence). The full variable domain, with the rest looked up from reference TRBV3-1 and TRBJ1-2, is DTAVSQTPKYLVTQMGNDKSIKCEQNLGHDTMYWYKQDSKKFLKIMFSYNNKELIINETVPNRFSPKSPDKAHLNLHINSLELGDSAVYFCASSRQGTGDGYTFGSGTRLTVV.

This clonotype appeared many times. The rearrangement uses TRBV12-3 or TRBV12-4 and TRBJ1-2; 8 bases agree with TRBD1. The CDR3 runs to 13 residues. Trimming removed 6 bases from V and 7 bases from J; junction bases left unmatched: 7. The CDR3 sequence is CASRTRTGSGYTF. The CDR3 DNA reads as TGTGCCAGCAGAACCCGGACAGGGAGTGGCTACACCTTC.

This clonotype was found many times. The chain couples TRBV9 to TRBJ2-3, with D perhaps TRBD1 (6 bases). V was shortened by 0 bases and J by 2 bases, with 10 bases between the two germline ends. Per germline, CDR1 SGDLS and CDR2 YYNGEE. The CDR3 length is 15 residues. The CDR3, as DNA: TGTGCCAGCAGCGTAGGCCGGGACAACACAGATACGCAGTATTTT. Residues: CASSVGRDNTDTQYF.

This clonotype was observed many times. The gene calls are TRBV9 and TRBJ1-4; D not resolved. Trimming cost V 4 bases and J 3 bases, with 19 bases left between them. Germline values: CDR1 SGDLS, CDR2 YYNGEE. The CDR3 covers 17 residues. CDR3 sequence: CASSPRMEAGANEKLFF. The CDR3 DNA follows: TGTGCCAGCAGCCCTCGAATGGAAGCGGGCGCTAATGAAAAACTGTTTTTT.

V usage is TRBV29-1 and J usage is TRBJ2-3; TRBD2 aligns across 8 bases. This CDR3 contains 14 residues. The V gene's germline CDR1 is SQVTM and CDR2 ANQGSEA. Unmatched junction bases numbered 7, after V lost 0 bases and J lost 8 bases. The CDR3 DNA reads as TGCAGCGTTGAAGAAATAGCGGGGCACGGTACGCAGTATTTT. The encoded protein is CSVEEIAGHGTQYF.

In this sample, this clonotype turned up many times. The V and J genes are TRBV5-1 and TRBJ2-5; 7 nucleotides align to TRBD1. The germline V gene encodes CDR1 SGHRS and CDR2 YFSETQ. This CDR3 has 13 residues. Trimming at V came to 8 bases and at J to 6 bases, leaving 10 bases not matched to a gene. As DNA, the CDR3 is TGCGCCAGTACAGGGGAAGGTCTGCAGACCCAGTACTTC. Protein: CASTGEGLQTQYF.

This clonotype was seen many times. V gene TRBV6-6 combines with J gene TRBJ2-2, with TRBD2 as a possible D gene (6 bases). Germline lookup yields CDR1 MNHNY and CDR2 SVGAGI (reference sequence). V gave up 7 bases and J gave up 5 bases, with 14 bases separating them. This CDR3 spans 14 amino acids. The CDR3 DNA follows: TGTGCCAGCACCGAGACCGGGGGTACCGGGGAGCTGTTTTTT. Its translation: CASTETGGTGELFF.

This clonotype was seen many times. This chain uses TRBV15 with TRBJ1-1, with unresolved D. CDR1 and CDR2 from the germline V gene are LNHNV and YYDKDF (reference sequence). With 3 bases removed from V and 0 bases from J, the gap between germline ends came to 11 bases. The CDR3 loop spans 15 amino acids. Here the CDR3 DNA reads TGTGCCACCAGCAGGTGGGAGGTAATGAACACTGAAGCTTTCTTT. It yields the protein CATSRWEVMNTEAFF.

This clonotype appeared many times. The genes are TRBV7-9 and TRBJ2-1, with D possibly being TRBD2 (5 bases). Germline CDR1 SEHNR, CDR2 FQNEAQ (reference sequence). V gave up 2 bases and J gave up 9 bases, with 11 bases separating them. The CDR3 loop spans 13 amino acids. The CDR3 is CASSLNREAEQFF. CDR3 bases: TGTGCCAGCAGCTTAAATCGGGAAGCTGAGCAGTTCTTC.